This TCR beta chain was profiled in a study of ipilimumab plus nivolumab after autologous stem cell transplantation. About the study: Typical patient got a handful of ipilimumab doses and roughly 8 nivolumab doses (median).

Generated by immunoSEQ multiplex PCR, the TCRdb table keeps only in-frame clones and is missing some. The table records about 18,000 clones, 80% of them present only once. Patients got 3 mg/kg IV nivolumab weeks 1, 4, 7, 10, then biweekly through week 26. The receptor was isolated from a male donor with diffuse large B-cell lymphoma. Sequencing was performed on PBMCs, taken in a trial of ipilimumab plus nivolumab as post-transplant consolidation.

The CDR3, as DNA: TGTGCCAGCAGTTACTCGAACACGGGGACCTACAATGAGCAGTTCTTC. Translating it yields CASSYSNTGTYNEQFF. This sequence joins TRBV6-5 and TRBJ2-1; D possibly corresponds to TRBD2 (5 bases). The CDR3 runs to 16 residues. V was trimmed by 0 bases and J by 2 bases, leaving 11 bases between them. Germline V gene sequence: CDR1 MNHEY, CDR2 SVGAGI.